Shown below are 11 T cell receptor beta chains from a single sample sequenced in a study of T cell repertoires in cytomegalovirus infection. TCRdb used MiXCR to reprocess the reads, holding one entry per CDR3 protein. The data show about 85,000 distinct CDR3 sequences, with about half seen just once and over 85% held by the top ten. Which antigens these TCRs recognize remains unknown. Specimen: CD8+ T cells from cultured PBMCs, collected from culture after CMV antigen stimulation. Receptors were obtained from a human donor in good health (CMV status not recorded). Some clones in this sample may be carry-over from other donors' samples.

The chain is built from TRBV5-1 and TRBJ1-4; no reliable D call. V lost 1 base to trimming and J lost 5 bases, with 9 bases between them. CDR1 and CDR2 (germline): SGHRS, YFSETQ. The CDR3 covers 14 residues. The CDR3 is CASSLRWENEKLFF. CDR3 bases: TGCGCCAGCAGCTTGCGGTGGGAAAATGAAAAACTGTTTTTT.

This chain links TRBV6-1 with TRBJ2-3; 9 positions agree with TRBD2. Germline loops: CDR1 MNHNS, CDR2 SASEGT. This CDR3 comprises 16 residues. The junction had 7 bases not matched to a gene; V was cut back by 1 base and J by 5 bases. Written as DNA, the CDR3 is TGTGCCAGCAGTGAAGATAGCGGGGGCCCGGGAGATACGCAGTATTTT. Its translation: CASSEDSGGPGDTQYF.

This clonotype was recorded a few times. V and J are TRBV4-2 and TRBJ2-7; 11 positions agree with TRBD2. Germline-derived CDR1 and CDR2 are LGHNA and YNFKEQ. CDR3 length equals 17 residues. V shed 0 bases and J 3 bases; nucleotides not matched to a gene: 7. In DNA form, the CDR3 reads TGTGCCAGCAGCCAAGACCCCCCCGGGACTAGCGGCTACGAGCAGTACTTC. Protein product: CASSQDPPGTSGYEQYF.

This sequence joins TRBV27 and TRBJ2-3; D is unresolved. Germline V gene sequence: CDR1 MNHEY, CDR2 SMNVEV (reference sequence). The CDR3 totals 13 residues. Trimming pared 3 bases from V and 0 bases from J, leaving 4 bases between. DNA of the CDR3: TGTGCCAGCAGTTTCGGGAGCACAGATACGCAGTATTTT. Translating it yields CASSFGSTDTQYF.

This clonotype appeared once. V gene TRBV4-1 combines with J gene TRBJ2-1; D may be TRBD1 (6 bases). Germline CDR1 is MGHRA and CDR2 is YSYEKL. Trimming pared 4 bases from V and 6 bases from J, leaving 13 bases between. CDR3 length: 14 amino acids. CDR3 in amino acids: CASSRGGFSNEQFF. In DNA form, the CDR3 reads TGCGCCAGCAGCCGAGGGGGATTCTCCAATGAGCAGTTCTTC.

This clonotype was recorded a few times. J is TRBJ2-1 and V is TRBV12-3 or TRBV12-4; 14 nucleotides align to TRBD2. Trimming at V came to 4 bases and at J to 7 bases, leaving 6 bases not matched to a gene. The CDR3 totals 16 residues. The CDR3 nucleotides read TGTGCCAGCAGTTCGCTGACTAGCGGGGGGGCAAATGAGCAGTTCTTC. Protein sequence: CASSSLTSGGANEQFF.

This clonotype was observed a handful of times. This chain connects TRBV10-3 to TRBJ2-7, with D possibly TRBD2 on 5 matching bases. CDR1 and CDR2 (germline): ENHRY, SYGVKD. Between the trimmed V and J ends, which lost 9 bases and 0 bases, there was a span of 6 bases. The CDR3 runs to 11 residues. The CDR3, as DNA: TGTGCCATAGCGGTCTCCTACGAGCAGTACTTC. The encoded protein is CAIAVSYEQYF.

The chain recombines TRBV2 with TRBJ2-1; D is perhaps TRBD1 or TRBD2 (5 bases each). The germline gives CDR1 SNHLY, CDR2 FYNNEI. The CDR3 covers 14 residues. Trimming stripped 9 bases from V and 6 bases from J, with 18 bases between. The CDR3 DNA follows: TGTGCCAGTCCCCCAGGGCGGGTTGGCAATGAGCAGTTCTTC. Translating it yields CASPPGRVGNEQFF.

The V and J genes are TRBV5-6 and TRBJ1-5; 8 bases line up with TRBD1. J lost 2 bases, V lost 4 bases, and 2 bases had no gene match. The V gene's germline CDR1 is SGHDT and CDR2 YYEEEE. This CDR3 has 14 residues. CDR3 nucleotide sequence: TGTGCCAGCAGCAACAGGGGGGGCAATCAGCCCCAGCATTTT. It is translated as CASSNRGGNQPQHF.

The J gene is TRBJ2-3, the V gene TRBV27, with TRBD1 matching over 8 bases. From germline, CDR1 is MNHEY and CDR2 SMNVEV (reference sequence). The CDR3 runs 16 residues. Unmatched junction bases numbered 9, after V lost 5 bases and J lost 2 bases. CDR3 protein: CASSKPGQDFTDTQYF. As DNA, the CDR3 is TGTGCCAGCAGTAAACCGGGACAGGATTTCACAGATACGCAGTATTTT.

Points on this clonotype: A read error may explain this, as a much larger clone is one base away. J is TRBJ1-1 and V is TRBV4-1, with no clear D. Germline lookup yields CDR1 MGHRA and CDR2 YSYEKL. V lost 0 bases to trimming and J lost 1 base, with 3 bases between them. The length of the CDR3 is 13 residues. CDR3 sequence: CASSQEWNTEAFF. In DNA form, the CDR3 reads TGCGCCAGCAGCCAAGAATGGAACACTGAAGCTTTCTTT.